Presented here are 20 T cell receptor beta chains from one specimen sequenced in a study of shared clonotypes between healthy human individuals. The protocol was immunoSEQ multiplex PCR, while the TCRdb copy is restricted to in-frame clones and leaves out a portion. The sample has 2 million to 3 million clones; 93% are singletons. The sequencing sample was made of naive CD4+ T cells from PBMCs. As for subset: CD45RA+ positively selected. These receptors all come from a man aged 18 to 30 in good health. Some clones in this sample may be carry-over from other donors' samples.

This chain connects TRBV14 to TRBJ2-3, with D possibly matching TRBD2 (5 bases). V was pared by 1 base and J by 5 bases, with 7 bases between. This CDR3 is built from 13 residues. Germline CDR1 is SGHDN and CDR2 is FVKESK. The CDR3 here is CASSQGGRDTQYF. CDR3 DNA sequence: TGTGCCAGCAGCCAAGGTGGGAGAGATACGCAGTATTTT.

V is TRBV30 and J is TRBJ1-3; unclear D gene. CDR3 size: 12 residues. Trimming shortened V by 3 bases and J by 3 bases, and 6 bases separated the two germline ends. Looked up from germline, CDR1 is GTSNPN and CDR2 is SVGIG (reference sequence). This CDR3 is CAWSIVGNTIYF. In DNA, the CDR3 is TGTGCCTGGAGCATTGTTGGAAACACCATATATTTT.

This clone was recorded only once. The chain uses TRBV6-1 and TRBJ2-7, with 12 bases fitting TRBD1. Losses at the gene ends were 7 bases for V and 9 bases for J; bases not matched to a gene: 7. Germline V CDR1 and CDR2: MNHNS, SASEGT. The CDR3 has 13 amino acids. The CDR3 is CASNRDRGLRQYF. CDR3 sequence (DNA): TGTGCCAGCAACCGGGACAGGGGGCTGAGGCAGTACTTC.

V usage is TRBV28 and J usage is TRBJ1-1; TRBD1 is a possible D gene (5 bases). Germline V gene sequence: CDR1 MDHEN, CDR2 SYDVKM. The length of the CDR3 is 15 residues. V was trimmed by 5 bases and J by 1 base, leaving 14 bases between them. The CDR3 bases are TGTGCCAGCAGTGGCCAGGGACCGCGGAACACTGAAGCTTTCTTT. Translated: CASSGQGPRNTEAFF. Based on the CDR3 plus reference TRBV28 and TRBJ1-1, the full variable domain is DVKVTQSSRYLVKRTGEKVFLECVQDMDHENMFWYRQDPGLGLRLIYFSYDVKMKEKGDIPEGYSVSREKKERFSLILESASTNQTSMYLCASSGQGPRNTEAFFGQGTRLTVV.

The chain recombines TRBV28 with TRBJ2-1; 7 bases align to TRBD2. Germline CDR1 is MDHEN and CDR2 is SYDVKM. V shed 8 bases, J shed 6 bases, and the junction held 10 bases outside the gene matches. The CDR3 is 14 amino acids. CDR3 nucleotide sequence: TGTGCCAGCCAACCGGGGGGATCGGTCAATGAGCAGTTCTTC. Translated: CASQPGGSVNEQFF.

The V call is TRBV6-6, the J call TRBJ1-3, with unresolved D. Germline V lookup: CDR1 MNHNY, CDR2 SVGAGI (reference sequence). This CDR3 is 14 amino acids long. With 4 bases removed from V and 0 bases from J, the gap between germline ends came to 7 bases. The CDR3 sequence: CASSLAFSGNTIYF. The CDR3 DNA sequence: TGTGCCAGCAGTTTGGCTTTCTCTGGAAACACCATATATTTT.

This clone was counted a single time. The V gene is TRBV5-1, the J gene TRBJ2-5; D unresolved. Per the germline V gene, CDR1 is SGHRS and CDR2 is YFSETQ. V lost 0 bases to trimming and J lost 5 bases, with 17 bases between them. CDR3 length: 16 amino acids. The CDR3 DNA reads as TGCGCCAGCAGCTTGGATTCCTGGGTTAGTGGGGAGACCCAGTACTTC. Translated, it gives CASSLDSWVSGETQYF.

The chain links TRBV19 to TRBJ1-2, with TRBD1 as a possible D gene (5 bases). CDR1 and CDR2 from the germline V gene are LNHDA and SQIVND (reference sequence). CDR3 length equals 14 residues. V shed 1 base and J shed 4 bases, with 10 bases lying between them. The CDR3 nucleotides are TGTGCCAGTAGTATAGCCTTGGGGGGCTATGGCTACACCTTC. Protein product: CASSIALGGYGYTF.

V usage is TRBV6-4 and J usage is TRBJ1-2; TRBD1 matches 7 bases. CDR3 size: 14 residues. V lost 5 bases, J lost 8 bases, and 11 bases stayed unmatched. Germline V gene sequence: CDR1 MRHNA, CDR2 SNTAGT. The CDR3 DNA follows: TGTGCCAGCAGTACCGGGACAGCCACGGGAGGCTACACCTTC. It specifies CASSTGTATGGYTF.

Comments on this clone: Other DNA sequences in this specimen translate into the identical CDR3. The chain links TRBV18 to TRBJ2-1, with D unresolved. V was pared by 1 base and J by 0 bases, with 7 bases between. This CDR3 comprises 15 residues. Per the germline V gene, CDR1 is KGHSH and CDR2 is LQKENI. CDR3 bases: TGTGCCAGCTCACCACTAGCAGGCTCCTACAATGAGCAGTTCTTC. Its protein product is CASSPLAGSYNEQFF.

Notes on this clone: This specimen includes other DNA sequences encoding the same CDR3. J is TRBJ2-1 and V is TRBV5-1; D is undetermined. The CDR3 has 12 amino acids. Per germline, CDR1 SGHRS and CDR2 YFSETQ. V was cut by 0 bases and J by 6 bases, with 4 bases left in between. The CDR3 DNA sequence: TGCGCCAGCAGCTTGGCGGTCAATGAGCAGTTCTTC. Residues: CASSLAVNEQFF.

The CDR3 here is CASSKWTSGSLREQYF. The DNA for the CDR3 is TGTGCCAGCAGTAAATGGACTAGCGGGAGCCTTAGGGAGCAGTACTTC. The chain recombines TRBV27 with TRBJ2-7, with TRBD2 identical over 13 bases. Germline V gives CDR1 MNHEY, CDR2 SMNVEV (reference sequence). The CDR3 runs to 16 residues. V gave up 5 bases and J gave up 7 bases; unmatched junction bases: 11.

V usage is TRBV19 and J usage is TRBJ2-3; possible D gene TRBD2, 5 bases. CDR3 size: 17 residues. The V gene lost 6 bases and the J gene lost 0 bases, with 19 bases spanning the gap. Germline values: CDR1 LNHDA, CDR2 SQIVND (reference sequence). The CDR3 DNA is TGTGCCAGTAGAGGCGTGGCAGGAGGTACTAGCACAGATACGCAGTATTTT. This codes for CASRGVAGGTSTDTQYF.

This chain connects TRBV7-6 to TRBJ1-1; tentatively, D is TRBD1 (6 bases). This CDR3 is built from 14 residues. Trimming shortened V by 5 bases and J by 1 base, and 11 bases separated the two germline ends. Per the germline V gene, CDR1 is SGHVS and CDR2 is FNYEAQ. CDR3 nucleotide sequence: TGTGCCAGCAGCCTCACAGGGTCGAACACTGAAGCTTTCTTT. This codes for CASSLTGSNTEAFF.

The V gene is TRBV18, the J gene TRBJ1-1; TRBD1 is a possible D gene (6 bases). Deletions cut 3 bases from V and 4 bases from J, with 12 bases between. This CDR3 region has 14 residues. Germline V gives CDR1 KGHSH, CDR2 LQKENI. As DNA, the CDR3 is TGTGCCAGCTCACCGCAGGGGCTGGGCACTGAAGCTTTCTTT. The encoded protein is CASSPQGLGTEAFF.

J is TRBJ1-6 and V is TRBV5-1; the D is unclear. Trimming stripped 1 base from V and 6 bases from J, with 23 bases between. Germline CDR1 reads SGHRS; CDR2 reads YFSETQ. The CDR3 loop spans 19 amino acids. The CDR3 reads CASSLSSINSRLLNSPLHF. In DNA form, the CDR3 reads TGCGCCAGCAGCTTGTCAAGTATAAACAGCCGACTTCTTAATTCACCCCTCCACTTT.

Turning to this clone: The sample contains more than one DNA sequence encoding this CDR3. In nucleotides, the CDR3 is TGTGCCAGCAGCTCCCCCGGAGACTATGGCTACACCTTC. The encoded protein is CASSSPGDYGYTF. V and J are TRBV28 and TRBJ1-2, with unresolved D. V was clipped by 6 bases and J by 3 bases, with 11 bases between them. This CDR3 spans 13 amino acids. Looked up from germline, CDR1 is MDHEN and CDR2 is SYDVKM.

The chain is built from TRBV7-3 and TRBJ2-7; tentative D call: TRBD2 (6 bases). This CDR3 has 14 amino acids. Germline V gene sequence: CDR1 SGHTA, CDR2 FQGTGA. The ends were cut back, 5 bases at V and 3 bases at J, with 14 bases in the middle. CDR3 DNA sequence: TGTGCCAGCAGCCGGACTGGGGGGAACTACGAGCAGTACTTC. It is translated as CASSRTGGNYEQYF.

V gene TRBV7-9 combines with J gene TRBJ2-1; TRBD1 is a possible D gene (5 bases). Trimming shortened V by 1 base and J by 7 bases, and 17 bases separated the two germline ends. The CDR3 spans 16 residues. Germline CDR1 and CDR2: SEHNR and FQNEAQ (reference sequence). The CDR3 loop is CASSLVPRVVVNEQFF. The CDR3 DNA sequence: TGTGCCAGCAGCTTAGTCCCCAGGGTTGTAGTAAATGAGCAGTTCTTC. Variable domain in full (rest from reference TRBV7-9 and TRBJ2-1): DTGVSQNPRHKITKRGQNVTFRCDPISEHNRLYWYRQTLGQGPEFLTYFQNEAQLEKSRLLSDRFSAERPKGSFSTLEIQRTEQGDSAMYLCASSLVPRVVVNEQFFGPGTRLTVL.

CDR3 coding DNA: TGTGCCAGCAGCGTTGACAGGCTCAATGAGCAGTTCTTC. It translates to CASSVDRLNEQFF. V gene TRBV11-2 combines with J gene TRBJ2-1; D perhaps matches TRBD1 (6 bases). Germline V gene sequence: CDR1 SGHAT, CDR2 FQNNGV. The CDR3 spans 13 residues. Trimming shortened V by 5 bases and J by 6 bases, and 11 bases separated the two germline ends. Combining the CDR3 with reference TRBV11-2 and TRBJ2-1 gives the whole variable domain EAGVAQSPRYKIIEKRQSVAFWCNPISGHATLYWYQQILGQGPKLLIQFQNNGVVDDSQLPKDRFSAERLKGVDSTLKIQPAKLEDSAVYLCASSVDRLNEQFFGPGTRLTVL.